These 14 T cell receptor beta chains were sequenced from one sample in a study of T cells in Graves' hyperthyroidism and ophthalmopathy (dated by TCRdb to the late 2010s). Library preparation was by multiplex PCR. These reads were obtained on an Illumina HiSeq 2000. Amplification of TCR beta CDR3 regions was carried out from RNA transcripts. The TCR CDR3 was subjected to a first round of RT-PCR using the HTBI primer set and the Qiagen OneStep RT-PCR kit. The raw public reads went through TCRdb reprocessing: fastp at Q25, MiXCR clone calling, in-frame beta chains kept. Entries that share a CDR3 protein sequence are merged under the most common genes and DNA. This sample has roughly 800,000 distinct CDR3 sequences in its table, and 35% to 40% of those were observed once. The ten top clones hold 7.5% to 9.5% of the sample. Sequencing input: blood. The receptors were gathered from a man aged 18 to 30 with Graves' hyperthyroidism.

On this clonotype: The germline gene is not matched at one end of the junction; a read error may be the cause. V usage is TRBV7-8 and J usage is TRBJ2-2; D is unresolved. The V gene's germline CDR1 is SGHVS and CDR2 FQNEAQ. The CDR3 totals 12 residues. The CDR3 DNA follows: TGCGCCAGCAGCCAAGGGTCACAGGAGCTGTTTTTT. As protein: CASSQGSQELFF.

The V call is TRBV18, the J call TRBJ2-7, with 7 bases matching TRBD1. The CDR3 extends over 13 amino acids. Germline CDR1 KGHSH, CDR2 LQKENI. V trimming: 2 bases; J trimming: 5 bases; junction bases outside the gene matches: 3. CDR3 in DNA: TGTGCCAGCTCACCAGAACAGGGGAACGAGCAGTACTTC. Amino acids: CASSPEQGNEQYF.

Ten or more counts support this clonotype. The DNA of the CDR3 is TGTGCCAGCAGCTTAGGAACGAGTCCCGAGCAGTACTTC. It encodes CASSLGTSPEQYF. V usage is TRBV7-8 and J usage is TRBJ2-7; unclear D gene. From germline, CDR1 is SGHVS and CDR2 FQNEAQ. CDR3 length equals 13 residues. Trimming removed 1 base from V and 6 bases from J, with 10 bases in between. Drawing the rest from reference TRBV7-8 and TRBJ2-7, the complete variable domain is GAGVSQSPRYKVAKRGQDVALRCDPISGHVSLFWYQQALGQGPEFLTYFQNEAQLDKSGLPSDRFFAERPEGSVSTLKIQRTQQEDSAVYLCASSLGTSPEQYFGPGTRLTVT.

This clonotype has just one count. The chain employs TRBV7-2 and TRBJ2-7, with D perhaps TRBD1 or TRBD2 (6 bases each). Per germline, CDR1 SGHTA and CDR2 FQGNSA. V lost 6 bases, J lost 1 base, and 22 bases lay in between. The CDR3 totals 17 residues. The CDR3 nucleotides are TGTGCCAGCAGTTTGGAGGGGGGAGGATGGTCGTCCTACGAGCAGTACTTC. Translated: CASSLEGGGWSSYEQYF.

This clonotype was detected ten times or more. The chain carries TRBV20-1 and TRBJ2-7; 10 bases fit TRBD2. V was pared by 5 bases and J by 6 bases, with 7 bases of the junction left unmatched. Germline V lookup: CDR1 DFQATT, CDR2 SNEGSKA (reference sequence). The CDR3 has 13 amino acids. The CDR3 DNA follows: TGCAGTGCTCGAGCGGGAGGGCCCCGCGAGCAGTACTTC. It is translated as CSARAGGPREQYF.

Many counts were recorded for this clonotype. The V gene is TRBV15, the J gene TRBJ2-7; D unresolved. The V and J ends lost 4 bases and 1 base respectively, with 8 bases between them. CDR3 size: 13 residues. Germline V lookup: CDR1 LNHNV, CDR2 YYDKDF (reference sequence). DNA for the CDR3: TGTGCCACCAGCAACGCACATTCCTACGAGCAGTACTTC. It yields the protein CATSNAHSYEQYF.

This chain uses TRBV25-1 with TRBJ2-7; 10 bases align to TRBD1. The J segment lost 3 bases and the V segment lost 5 bases, leaving 7 bases of the junction unmatched. This CDR3 is 15 amino acids long. Germline CDR1 reads MGHDK; CDR2 reads SYGVNS. CDR3 sequence: CASSIPDRGYYEQYF. For the CDR3, the DNA is TGTGCCAGCAGTATTCCGGACAGGGGGTACTACGAGCAGTACTTC.

CDR3 DNA sequence: TGTGCCAGCAGCTTAATTTGGGGGGCAGGGGAAGAGACCCAGTACTTC. It codes for CASSLIWGAGEETQYF. This chain uses TRBV7-2 with TRBJ2-5; the D gene could be TRBD1 or TRBD2 (6 bases each). This CDR3 has 16 residues. V was cut by 2 bases and J by 3 bases, with 16 bases left in between. Germline CDR1 reads SGHTA; CDR2 reads FQGNSA.

This clonotype has at least ten counts. The chain uses TRBV15 and TRBJ2-5, with D unclear. V shed 4 bases and J shed 5 bases, with 17 bases lying between them. The CDR3 length is 15 residues. CDR1 is LNHNV, CDR2 YYDKDF, per germline (reference sequence). The CDR3 nucleotides read TGTGCCACCAGCAAACGGACCCCTGGACCGGAGACCCAGTACTTC. Encoded protein: CATSKRTPGPETQYF. Combining the CDR3 with reference TRBV15 and TRBJ2-5 gives the whole variable domain DAMVIQNPRYQVTQFGKPVTLSCSQTLNHNVMYWYQQKSSQAPKLLFHYYDKDFNNEADTPDNFQSRRPNTSFCFLDIRSPGLGDTAMYLCATSKRTPGPETQYFGPGTRLLVL.

Points on this clonotype: This is likely a read error, given that the CDR3 carries no conserved phenylalanine or tryptophan at its end. The gene calls are TRBV2 and TRBJ1-5, with a weak D call TRBD1 (6 bases). Germline CDR1 and CDR2: SNHLY and FYNNEI. V dropped 0 bases and J dropped 2 bases, with 8 bases sitting between them. The CDR3 consists of 15 residues. Here the CDR3 DNA reads TGTGCCAGCAGTGAAGCCCGGACAGGCAATCAGCCCCAGCATCTT. Residues: CASSEARTGNQPQHL.

A few counts support this clonotype. This chain joins TRBV29-1 and TRBJ2-7; no clear D gene. Trimming took 1 base from V and 1 from J, leaving 11 bases between them. Germline V CDR1 and CDR2: SQVTM, ANQGSEA. The CDR3 spans 14 residues. CDR3 region: CSVEAGSVSYEQYF. The CDR3, as DNA: TGCAGCGTTGAAGCCGGCTCAGTTTCCTACGAGCAGTACTTC.

This clonotype occurred many times. V is TRBV20-1 and J is TRBJ2-7, with D possibly being TRBD1 (6 bases). V shed 6 bases and J shed 4 bases, with 13 bases lying between them. Looked up from germline, CDR1 is DFQATT and CDR2 is SNEGSKA (reference sequence). The CDR3 totals 12 residues. This chain's CDR3 is CSAHQGRYEQYF. Written as DNA, the CDR3 is TGCAGTGCGCACCAGGGGCGATACGAGCAGTACTTC.

This clonotype was counted ten times or more. CDR3 DNA: TGCAGCGTTGAAGGCCGGCCGGCGGAGACCCAGTACTTC. This gives the protein CSVEGRPAETQYF. J is TRBJ2-5 and V is TRBV29-1; D is ambiguous. CDR3 length: 13 amino acids. V dropped 1 base and J dropped 5 bases, with 11 bases sitting between them. Germline-derived CDR1 and CDR2 are SQVTM and ANQGSEA.

This clonotype was counted between two and nine times. The genes are TRBV2 and TRBJ2-2, with TRBD2 matching over 10 bases. V was pared by 5 bases and J by 4 bases, with 4 bases of the junction left unmatched. Germline V gene sequence: CDR1 SNHLY, CDR2 FYNNEI. The CDR3 extends over 15 amino acids. CDR3 nucleotides: TGTGCCAGCAGTCCAGGACTAGCGGTCACCGGGGAGCTGTTTTTT. This translates into CASSPGLAVTGELFF.